The 24 T cell receptor beta chains presented below share a single source sample, sequenced in a study of cytomegalovirus exposure and HLA in healthy donors. 60 Vbeta and 13 Jbeta primers were used in PCR. Only in-frame clones appear in the TCRdb table, and some are missing; sequencing was by immunoSEQ multiplex PCR. The profile shows approximately 150,000 clones, more than 80% of them singletons. Sequencing input: PBMCs. The receptors shown here come from a woman in her thirties in good health and CMV-seropositive.

The gene calls are TRBV10-3 and TRBJ1-6; 9 bases line up with TRBD1. The length of the CDR3 is 15 residues. From germline, CDR1 is ENHRY and CDR2 SYGVKD. V lost 10 bases to trimming and J lost 9 bases; unmatched junction nucleotides: 13. Here the CDR3 DNA reads TGTGCCAGTATGGGACAGGGAGGAAGCAGTTCACCCCTCCACTTT. Its protein is CASMGQGGSSSPLHF.

The chain uses TRBV5-1 and TRBJ1-6; D call uncertain. Germline assignment: CDR1 SGHRS and CDR2 YFSETQ. Trimming removed 5 bases at V and 0 bases at J, with 15 bases between. This CDR3 contains 17 residues. The chain's CDR3 is CASSRAGRSSYNSPLHF. In nucleotides, the CDR3 is TGCGCCAGCAGTCGGGCCGGGAGGAGCTCCTATAATTCACCCCTCCACTTT.

This chain joins TRBV2 and TRBJ1-1; D ambiguous. From germline, CDR1 is SNHLY and CDR2 FYNNEI. CDR3 length: 14 amino acids. The V gene lost 6 bases and the J gene lost 1 base, with 12 bases spanning the gap. CDR3: CASSQVRENTEAFF. The CDR3 nucleotides read TGTGCCAGCAGCCAGGTGAGGGAGAACACTGAAGCTTTCTTT.

V is TRBV19 and J is TRBJ2-2, with 8 bases lining up with TRBD1. The CDR3 loop spans 13 amino acids. Germline V gene sequence: CDR1 LNHDA, CDR2 SQIVND (reference sequence). The V and J ends lost 6 bases and 5 bases, in that order; junction bases with no gene match: 2. The CDR3 DNA reads as TGTGCCAGTAGGGACAGGGTAACCGGGGAGCTGTTTTTT. Its protein product is CASRDRVTGELFF.

The rearrangement uses TRBV7-9 and TRBJ2-5; perhaps TRBD1 as D (6 bases). The CDR3 sequence is 14 residues long. CDR1 is SEHNR, CDR2 FQNEAQ, per germline (reference sequence). Deletions cut 1 base from V and 1 base from J, with 7 bases between. For the CDR3, the DNA is TGTGCCAGCAGCTTAGGAGGGGGCCAAGAGACCCAGTACTTC. It codes for CASSLGGGQETQYF.

This clone was recorded a few times. The rearrangement uses TRBV21-1 and TRBJ1-4; the table calls TRBD1, which could not be checked here. TRBV21-1 is a known pseudogene. The CDR3 length is 17 residues. In DNA form, the CDR3 reads TGTGCCAGCAGCAAAGGGGACAGGGGGCTACCTAATGAAAAACTGTTTTTT. Encoded protein: CASSKGDRGLPNEKLFF.

The rearrangement uses TRBV5-1 and TRBJ2-1, with 7 nucleotides matching TRBD1. J was trimmed by 4 bases and V by 3 bases; bases with no gene match: 7. The germline gives CDR1 SGHRS, CDR2 YFSETQ. The length of the CDR3 is 15 residues. In nucleotides, the CDR3 is TGCGCCAGCAGCTCGAGAGGGACAGAATACAATGAGCAGTTCTTC. It yields the protein CASSSRGTEYNEQFF.

The CDR3 DNA sequence: TGTGCCAGCAGCGCCGGAAGGACAGCCGATAAAGAGACCCAGTACTTC. Translating it yields CASSAGRTADKETQYF. The chain carries TRBV9 and TRBJ2-5; possible D gene TRBD1, 6 bases. The V gene's germline CDR1 is SGDLS and CDR2 YYNGEE. Trimming left V 3 bases short and J 3 bases short, with 18 bases between. The CDR3 has 16 amino acids. The full variable domain, rest sourced from reference TRBV9 and TRBJ2-5, is DSGVTQTPKHLITATGQRVTLRCSPRSGDLSVYWYQQSLDQGLQFLIQYYNGEERAKGNILERFSAQQFPDLHSELNLSSLELGDSALYFCASSAGRTADKETQYFGPGTRLLVL.

The chain links TRBV11-2 to TRBJ1-1, with TRBD1 matching over 7 bases. Per germline, CDR1 SGHAT and CDR2 FQNNGV. V lost 1 base to trimming and J lost 4 bases; unmatched junction nucleotides: 3. The CDR3 extends over 14 amino acids. The CDR3 coding sequence is TGTGCCAGCAGCTTAGTAGGGGGCGGCACTGAAGCTTTCTTT. The encoded protein is CASSLVGGGTEAFF.

The chain carries TRBV10-3 and TRBJ2-2; D unresolved. This CDR3 comprises 16 residues. Germline-derived CDR1 and CDR2 are ENHRY and SYGVKD. V dropped 0 bases and J dropped 6 bases, with 14 bases sitting between them. The CDR3 DNA follows: TGTGCCATCAGTGAGTCGGCTCGGATCGCGGCCGGGGAGCTGTTTTTT. Translated: CAISESARIAAGELFF.

This clone came up a few times. The chain is built from TRBV28 and TRBJ1-1; D gene ambiguous. The germline gives CDR1 MDHEN, CDR2 SYDVKM. V was trimmed by 5 bases and J by 5 bases, leaving 18 bases between them. The CDR3 is made up of 15 amino acids. In DNA form, the CDR3 reads TGTGCCAGCAGTGGCTTAGAAAGAGCGGGTACTGAAGCTTTCTTT. Encoded protein: CASSGLERAGTEAFF.

As concerns this clone: Germline and junction disagree at one end, which may indicate a read error. The rearrangement uses TRBV29-1 and TRBJ2-5, with TRBD1 identical over 12 bases. The V gene's germline CDR1 is SQVTM and CDR2 ANQGSEA. The CDR3 has 14 amino acids. The CDR3 loop is CNVEDGTGGETQYF. The CDR3 DNA reads as TGCAACGTTGAAGATGGGACAGGGGGCGAGACCCAGTACTTC.

This clone was found many times. The chain has TRBV4-3 and TRBJ1-1; a possible D gene is TRBD1 (5 bases). V lost 4 bases and J 0 bases, leaving 15 bases between the germline ends. The CDR3 totals 16 residues. Germline CDR1 is LGHNA and CDR2 is YSLEER. CDR3 sequence reads: CASSPEDRGVNTEAFF. The DNA for the CDR3 is TGCGCCAGCAGCCCCGAGGATCGGGGGGTGAACACTGAAGCTTTCTTT.

The rearrangement joins TRBV4-2 to TRBJ2-5; the match to TRBD1 covers 11 bases. Germline V lookup: CDR1 LGHNA, CDR2 YNFKEQ. The CDR3 runs to 16 residues. Losses at the gene ends were 4 bases for V and 5 bases for J; bases not matched to a gene: 9. Here the CDR3 reads CASSPSGQGVGETQYF. The CDR3 nucleotides read TGTGCCAGCAGCCCCTCGGGACAGGGGGTGGGTGAGACCCAGTACTTC.

This clone was found a few times. V usage is TRBV19 and J usage is TRBJ2-4; 9 bases line up with TRBD1. Trimming cost V 4 bases and J 13 bases; bases outside gene matches: 8. This CDR3 region has 13 residues. Germline lookup yields CDR1 LNHDA and CDR2 SQIVND (reference sequence). CDR3 sequence (DNA): TGTGCCAGTAGTACCCAGACAGGGGGTGACCAGTACTTC. Translation gives CASSTQTGGDQYF.

J is TRBJ1-2 and V is TRBV15; D uncertain. The CDR3 has 13 amino acids. Germline V gene lookup returns CDR1 LNHNV and CDR2 YYDKDF (reference sequence). V was pared by 1 base and J by 4 bases, with 7 bases between. The CDR3 sequence is CATSRVGVYGYTF. CDR3 in DNA: TGTGCCACCAGCAGAGTCGGAGTCTATGGCTACACCTTC.

The chain carries TRBV5-4 and TRBJ2-7; 11 bases map to TRBD1. Germline V CDR1 and CDR2: SGHNT, YYREEE (reference sequence). V shed 4 bases and J 8 bases; nucleotides not matched to a gene: 17. CDR3 length: 17 residues. The CDR3 region has the DNA TGTGCCAGCAGCCCCTCAAGATCCGGGACAGGGGGTTCTAAGCAGTACTTC. Protein product: CASSPSRSGTGGSKQYF. The whole variable domain, remainder taken from reference TRBV5-4 and TRBJ2-7, is ETGVTQSPTHLIKTRGQQVTLRCSSQSGHNTVSWYQQALGQGPQFIFQYYREEENGRGNFPPRFSGLQFPNYSSELNVNALELDDSALYLCASSPSRSGTGGSKQYFGPGTRLTVT.

Only a few counts were recorded for this clone. The CDR3 DNA follows: TGTGCCAGCAGTTCAGGGTCCCATAATTCACCCCTCCACTTT. It specifies CASSSGSHNSPLHF. This sequence joins TRBV28 and TRBJ1-6; possibly TRBD1 for D (5 bases). This CDR3 region has 14 residues. Trimming removed 4 bases from V and 5 bases from J, with 9 bases in between. CDR1 is MDHEN and CDR2 is SYDVKM in the germline V gene.

This chain links TRBV28 with TRBJ1-2; 10 bases are a match to TRBD1. With V trimmed by 10 bases and J by 0 bases, 11 bases remained unmatched. Germline CDR1 reads MDHEN; CDR2 reads SYDVKM. There are 16 residues in the CDR3. CDR3 DNA sequence: TGTGCCATCCGGACAGGGGGTAGTATCCCTAACTATGGCTACACCTTC. It codes for CAIRTGGSIPNYGYTF.

The chain recombines TRBV29-1 with TRBJ1-1, with unresolved D. Germline loops: CDR1 SQVTM, CDR2 ANQGSEA. Trimming left V 0 bases short and J 5 bases short, with 13 bases between. This CDR3 has 14 residues. CDR3 sequence (DNA): TGCAGCGTTGAAGATTCGGGGTCGTATACTGAAGCTTTCTTT. It yields the protein CSVEDSGSYTEAFF.

CDR3 in amino acids: CASSLRPTAPNREKLFF. For the CDR3, the DNA is TGTGCCAGCAGCTTGAGGCCCACCGCACCGAACCGAGAAAAACTGTTTTTT. The gene calls are TRBV7-2 and TRBJ1-4; D not resolved. From germline, CDR1 is SGHTA and CDR2 FQGNSA. This CDR3 spans 17 amino acids. Trimming removed 3 bases from V and 8 bases from J, with 22 bases in between.

This clone was seen once. The rearrangement uses TRBV7-9 and TRBJ2-7; the match to TRBD2 covers 9 bases. With 2 bases clipped from V and 8 bases from J, the junction kept 10 bases outside the gene matches. Looked up from germline, CDR1 is SEHNR and CDR2 is FQNEAQ (reference sequence). The CDR3 is 15 amino acids. CDR3 region: CASSLWLAGPTKQYF. As DNA, the CDR3 is TGTGCCAGCAGCTTATGGCTAGCGGGGCCTACGAAGCAGTACTTC.

The genes are TRBV28 and TRBJ2-7; the D gene is possibly TRBD2 (7 bases). Germline V gene lookup returns CDR1 MDHEN and CDR2 SYDVKM. This CDR3 region has 16 residues. Trimming cost V 6 bases and J 6 bases, with 24 bases left between them. CDR3 nucleotides: TGTGCCAGCAGCCCCAGGGGCGGCGGGGGCTTCGCCGAGCAGTACTTC. This translates into CASSPRGGGGFAEQYF.

CDR3 in amino acids: CASSSTGERAEAFF. The CDR3 DNA is TGTGCCAGCAGCTCGACAGGGGAGCGGGCTGAAGCTTTCTTT. V gene TRBV7-9 combines with J gene TRBJ1-1, with 8 bases lining up with TRBD1. CDR3 length: 14 residues. The germline CDR1 and CDR2 sequences are SEHNR and FQNEAQ (reference sequence). Losses at the gene ends were 4 bases for V and 6 bases for J; bases not matched to a gene: 7.